The 16 T cell receptor beta chains below all came from one sample that was sequenced in a study of cytomegalovirus exposure and HLA in healthy donors. Primers included in the PCR were 60 Vbeta and 13 Jbeta primers. Some clones are missing from TCRdb's copy, which holds only in-frame ones; the method was immunoSEQ multiplex PCR. The table shows 60,000 to 75,000 clones, with roughly 66% occurring only once. The sample comprised PBMCs. The receptors stem from a woman aged 50 to 60 in good health and CMV-seronegative.

This clone was seen more than once but under ten times. The genes are TRBV6-4 and TRBJ2-3; possibly TRBD2 for D (6 bases). Germline V gene lookup returns CDR1 MRHNA and CDR2 SNTAGT. V gave up 2 bases and J gave up 4 bases, with 10 bases separating them. The CDR3 consists of 14 residues. The CDR3 is CASSDTSGADTQYF. The CDR3 region has the DNA TGTGCCAGCAGTGACACTTCGGGAGCAGATACGCAGTATTTT.

The V call is TRBV5-1, the J call TRBJ1-4; 8 positions agree with TRBD1. The germline CDR1 and CDR2 sequences are SGHRS and YFSETQ. J gave up 8 bases and V 5 bases, and 8 bases lay outside the gene matches. The CDR3 totals 14 residues. In DNA form, the CDR3 reads TGCGCCAGCAGTTCCGGACAGGGAGAGGAAAAACTGTTTTTT. Residues: CASSSGQGEEKLFF.

The rearrangement joins TRBV9 to TRBJ2-7; D may be TRBD2 (6 bases). This CDR3 is built from 13 residues. Germline lookup yields CDR1 SGDLS and CDR2 YYNGEE. Trimming cost V 0 bases and J 4 bases, with 8 bases left between them. In DNA, the CDR3 is TGTGCCAGCAGCGTAGCGGAGGGTTACGAGCAGTACTTC. This codes for CASSVAEGYEQYF.

This chain connects TRBV5-1 to TRBJ2-1; 9 nucleotides line up with TRBD2. CDR3 length: 15 amino acids. The V and J ends lost 1 base and 10 bases, in that order; junction bases with no gene match: 9. From germline, CDR1 is SGHRS and CDR2 YFSETQ. The DNA of the CDR3 is TGCGCCAGCAGCTTGACTAGCGGGTATCAAGGGGAGCAGTTCTTC. Its protein is CASSLTSGYQGEQFF.

V gene TRBV10-3 combines with J gene TRBJ1-1, with D tentatively TRBD1 (5 bases). The CDR3 has 14 residues. Germline V lookup: CDR1 ENHRY, CDR2 SYGVKD. Trimming left V 5 bases short and J 3 bases short, with 13 bases between. The CDR3 DNA reads as TGTGCCATCAGTCGGGGAGGCAGGGACACTGAAGCTTTCTTT. Its translation: CAISRGGRDTEAFF.

V is TRBV9 and J is TRBJ2-1, with a tentative D call TRBD2 (7 bases). The CDR3 is 17 residues long. Germline V lookup: CDR1 SGDLS, CDR2 YYNGEE. The V gene lost 0 bases and the J gene lost 1 base, with 14 bases spanning the gap. This CDR3 is CASSVELRGRSYNEQFF. The CDR3 coding sequence is TGTGCCAGCAGCGTAGAATTGCGGGGGCGTTCCTACAATGAGCAGTTCTTC.

The chain has TRBV28 and TRBJ2-4; 12 bases line up with TRBD1. The V gene's germline CDR1 is MDHEN and CDR2 SYDVKM. V lost 2 bases to trimming and J lost 9 bases; unmatched junction nucleotides: 5. This CDR3 is built from 15 residues. CDR3: CASSLPGTGGGIQYF. The CDR3 DNA sequence: TGTGCCAGCAGTTTACCAGGGACAGGGGGCGGCATTCAGTACTTC.

The chain recombines TRBV5-1 with TRBJ2-7; 12 positions match TRBD1. V shed 4 bases, J shed 6 bases, and the junction held 5 bases outside the gene matches. Germline CDR1 is SGHRS and CDR2 is YFSETQ. The CDR3 runs 14 residues. CDR3: CASSPGQGAREQYF. CDR3 nucleotide sequence: TGCGCCAGCAGCCCGGGACAGGGGGCGCGCGAGCAGTACTTC.

This clone was picked up a small number of times. V usage is TRBV2 and J usage is TRBJ2-7; D perhaps matches TRBD2 (6 bases). Germline values: CDR1 SNHLY, CDR2 FYNNEI. With 8 bases removed from V and 6 bases from J, the gap between germline ends came to 17 bases. The CDR3 has 13 amino acids. CDR3 sequence (DNA): TGTGCCAGCGTCCGGGACGCGGGGAGCGAGCAGTACTTC. Its translation is CASVRDAGSEQYF.

This clone turned up a few times. At the DNA level, this CDR3 is encoded by other sequences in the same sample as well. This chain links TRBV5-4 with TRBJ2-1, with TRBD1 matching 8 bases. This CDR3 is built from 15 residues. The trim removed 4 bases at V and 0 bases at J, leaving 3 bases unmatched. The V gene's germline CDR1 is SGHNT and CDR2 YYREEE (reference sequence). This CDR3 is CASSPTGDSYNEQFF. The CDR3 coding sequence is TGTGCCAGCAGCCCGACAGGGGACTCCTACAATGAGCAGTTCTTC.

The J gene is TRBJ1-5, the V gene TRBV25-1, with D possibly TRBD1 on 5 matching bases. Deletions cut 3 bases from V and 6 bases from J, with 12 bases between. The V gene's germline CDR1 is MGHDK and CDR2 SYGVNS. This CDR3 contains 14 residues. CDR3 nucleotide sequence: TGTGCCAGCAGTGAGGCTGCAGGGTTTCAGCCCCAGCATTTT. Protein product: CASSEAAGFQPQHF.

This sequence joins TRBV19 and TRBJ2-7, with 9 nucleotides matching TRBD1. Germline CDR1 reads LNHDA; CDR2 reads SQIVND (reference sequence). CDR3 length equals 14 residues. Trimming at V came to 3 bases and at J to 2 bases, leaving 2 bases not matched to a gene. The CDR3 sequence: CASSMGQGAYEQYF. The CDR3 coding sequence is TGTGCCAGTAGTATGGGACAGGGCGCCTACGAGCAGTACTTC.

This clone has only a few counts. This chain uses TRBV18 with TRBJ2-1; 7 nucleotides line up with TRBD2. CDR1 and CDR2 from the germline V gene are KGHSH and LQKENI. The CDR3 sequence is 14 residues long. J lost 6 bases, V lost 3 bases, and 5 bases had no gene match. CDR3 region: CASSPGLVSNEQFF. CDR3 sequence (DNA): TGTGCCAGCTCACCTGGACTAGTATCCAATGAGCAGTTCTTC.

V gene TRBV5-6 combines with J gene TRBJ1-1, with D possibly matching TRBD1 (5 bases). V was shortened by 3 bases and J by 5 bases, with 14 bases between the two germline ends. CDR3 length: 14 residues. Germline V gene lookup returns CDR1 SGHDT and CDR2 YYEEEE. CDR3: CASSSWRGGTEAFF. For the CDR3, the DNA is TGTGCCAGCAGCTCATGGCGCGGGGGAACTGAAGCTTTCTTT.

This clone came up a few times. The V call is TRBV28, the J call TRBJ1-2, with D possibly TRBD1 on 5 matching bases. The CDR3 loop spans 18 amino acids. V lost 7 bases and J 0 bases, leaving 24 bases between the germline ends. Germline values: CDR1 MDHEN, CDR2 SYDVKM. In nucleotides, the CDR3 is TGTGCCAGCAATGACCTCCTCAGGGCAGACGTTACTAACTATGGCTACACCTTC. Amino acid sequence: CASNDLLRADVTNYGYTF.

This clone was counted between two and nine times. The CDR3 sequence is CASSLVKGFSYGYTF. The CDR3 DNA sequence: TGTGCCAGCAGCTTAGTAAAGGGGTTCAGCTATGGCTACACCTTC. The genes are TRBV7-2 and TRBJ1-2, with D perhaps matching TRBD1 (5 bases). Germline V gives CDR1 SGHTA, CDR2 FQGNSA. V lost 1 base and J lost 4, with 13 bases in between. The CDR3 has 15 amino acids.